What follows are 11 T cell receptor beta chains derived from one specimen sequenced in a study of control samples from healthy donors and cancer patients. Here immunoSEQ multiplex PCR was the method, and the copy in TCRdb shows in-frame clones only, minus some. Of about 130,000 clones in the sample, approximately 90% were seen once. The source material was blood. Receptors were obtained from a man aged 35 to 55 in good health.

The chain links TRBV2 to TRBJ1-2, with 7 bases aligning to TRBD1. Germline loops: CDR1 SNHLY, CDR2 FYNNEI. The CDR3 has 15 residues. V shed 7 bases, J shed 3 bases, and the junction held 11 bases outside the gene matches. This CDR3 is CASNLGQQIYYGYTF. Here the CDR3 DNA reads TGTGCCAGCAACCTGGGACAGCAAATTTACTATGGCTACACCTTC.

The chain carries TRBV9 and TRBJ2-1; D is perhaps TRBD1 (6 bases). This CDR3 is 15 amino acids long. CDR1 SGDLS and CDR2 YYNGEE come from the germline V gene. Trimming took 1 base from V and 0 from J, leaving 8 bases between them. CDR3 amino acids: CASSVTGSSYNEQFF. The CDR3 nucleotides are TGTGCCAGCAGCGTAACAGGGAGCTCCTACAATGAGCAGTTCTTC.

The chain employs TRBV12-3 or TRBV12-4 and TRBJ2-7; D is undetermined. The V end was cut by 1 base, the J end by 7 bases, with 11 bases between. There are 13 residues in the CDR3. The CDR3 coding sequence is TGTGCCAGCAGTTTAGGGGCCTCTTGGGAGCAGTACTTC. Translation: CASSLGASWEQYF.

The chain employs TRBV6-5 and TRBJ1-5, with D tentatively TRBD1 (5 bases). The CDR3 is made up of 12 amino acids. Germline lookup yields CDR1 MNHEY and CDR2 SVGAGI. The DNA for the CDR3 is TGTTCCGTGGACATGGGCAATCAGCCCCAGCATTTT. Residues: CSVDMGNQPQHF.

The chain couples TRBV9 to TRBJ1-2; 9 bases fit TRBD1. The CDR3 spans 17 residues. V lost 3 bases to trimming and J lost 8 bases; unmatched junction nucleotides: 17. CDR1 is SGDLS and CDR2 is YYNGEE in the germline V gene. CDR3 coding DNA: TGTGCCAGCAGCGGCCATCCTCCGGGACAGGGATCGGGGGGCTACACCTTC. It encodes CASSGHPPGQGSGGYTF.

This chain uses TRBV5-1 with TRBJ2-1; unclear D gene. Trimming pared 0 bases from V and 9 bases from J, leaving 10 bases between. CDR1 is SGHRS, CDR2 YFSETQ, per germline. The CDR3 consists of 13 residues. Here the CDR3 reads CASSLEGLGEQFF. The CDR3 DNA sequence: TGCGCCAGCAGCTTGGAAGGGTTGGGTGAGCAGTTCTTC.

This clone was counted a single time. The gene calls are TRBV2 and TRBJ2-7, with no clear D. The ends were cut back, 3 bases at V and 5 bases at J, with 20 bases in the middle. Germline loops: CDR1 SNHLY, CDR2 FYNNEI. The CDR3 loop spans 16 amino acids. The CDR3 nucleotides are TGTGCCAGCAGTGACCTATACCCCCAGGAAGACCACGAGCAGTACTTC. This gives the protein CASSDLYPQEDHEQYF.

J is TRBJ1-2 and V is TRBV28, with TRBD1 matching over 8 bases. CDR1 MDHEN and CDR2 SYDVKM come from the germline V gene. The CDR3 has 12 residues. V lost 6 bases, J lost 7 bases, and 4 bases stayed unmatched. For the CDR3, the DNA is TGTGCCAGCAGCACCGACAGGGGTGGCTACACCTTC. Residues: CASSTDRGGYTF.

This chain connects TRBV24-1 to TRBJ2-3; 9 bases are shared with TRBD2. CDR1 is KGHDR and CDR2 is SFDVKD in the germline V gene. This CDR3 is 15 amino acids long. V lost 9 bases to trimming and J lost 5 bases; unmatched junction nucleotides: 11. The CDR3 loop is CATGGGLAGQDTQYF. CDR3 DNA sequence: TGTGCCACCGGGGGCGGGCTAGCGGGGCAAGATACGCAGTATTTT.

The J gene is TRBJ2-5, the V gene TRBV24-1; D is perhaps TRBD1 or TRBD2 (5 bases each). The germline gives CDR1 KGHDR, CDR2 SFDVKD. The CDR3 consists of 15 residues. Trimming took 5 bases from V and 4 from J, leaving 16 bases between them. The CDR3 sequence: CATSGGIGGGETQYF. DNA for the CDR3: TGTGCCACCAGTGGGGGGATAGGAGGAGGAGAGACCCAGTACTTC.

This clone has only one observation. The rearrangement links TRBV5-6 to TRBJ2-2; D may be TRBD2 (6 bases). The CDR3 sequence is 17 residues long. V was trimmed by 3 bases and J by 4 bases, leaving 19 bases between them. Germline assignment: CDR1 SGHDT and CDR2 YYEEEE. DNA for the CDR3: TGTGCCAGCAGCTGGGGGGTGGCAGGGAGTGGCACCGGGGAGCTGTTTTTT. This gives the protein CASSWGVAGSGTGELFF.